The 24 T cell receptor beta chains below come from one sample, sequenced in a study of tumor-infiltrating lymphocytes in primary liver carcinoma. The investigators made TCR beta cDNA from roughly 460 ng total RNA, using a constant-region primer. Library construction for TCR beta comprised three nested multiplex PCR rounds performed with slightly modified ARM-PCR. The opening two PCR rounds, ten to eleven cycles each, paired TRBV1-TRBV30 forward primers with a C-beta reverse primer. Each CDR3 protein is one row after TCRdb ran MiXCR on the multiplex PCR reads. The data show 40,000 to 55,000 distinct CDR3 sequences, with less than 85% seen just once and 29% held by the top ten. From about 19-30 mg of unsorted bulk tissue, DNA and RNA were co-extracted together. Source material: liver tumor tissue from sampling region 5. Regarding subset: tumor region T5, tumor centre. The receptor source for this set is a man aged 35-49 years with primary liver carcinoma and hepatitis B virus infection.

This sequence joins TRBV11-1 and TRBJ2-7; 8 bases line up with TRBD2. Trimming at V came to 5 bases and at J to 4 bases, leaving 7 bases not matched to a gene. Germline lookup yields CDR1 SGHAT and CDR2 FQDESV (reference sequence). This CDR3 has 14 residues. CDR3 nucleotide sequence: TGTGCCAGCAGCCCTGACAGCGGGAGATACGAGCAGTACTTC. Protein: CASSPDSGRYEQYF.

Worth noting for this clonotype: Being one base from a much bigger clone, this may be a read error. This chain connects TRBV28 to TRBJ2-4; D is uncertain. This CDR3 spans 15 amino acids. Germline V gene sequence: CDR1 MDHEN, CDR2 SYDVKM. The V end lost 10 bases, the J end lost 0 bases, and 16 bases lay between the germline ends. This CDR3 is CANVSAALAKNIQYF. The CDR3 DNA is TGTGCCAACGTCTCAGCAGCACTAGCCAAAAACATTCAGTACTTC.

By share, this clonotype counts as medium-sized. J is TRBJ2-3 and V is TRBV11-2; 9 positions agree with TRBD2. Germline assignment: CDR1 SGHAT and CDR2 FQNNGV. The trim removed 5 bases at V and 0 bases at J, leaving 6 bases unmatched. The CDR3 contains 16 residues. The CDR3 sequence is CASSPTSGGSTDTQYF. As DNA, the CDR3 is TGTGCCAGCAGCCCCACCAGCGGGGGGAGCACAGATACGCAGTATTTT.

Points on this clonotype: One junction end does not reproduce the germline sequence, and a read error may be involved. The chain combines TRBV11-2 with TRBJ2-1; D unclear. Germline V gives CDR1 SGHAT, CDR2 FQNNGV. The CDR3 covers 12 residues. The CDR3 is CAGSLVVREHFF. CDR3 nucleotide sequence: TGTGCCGGCAGCTTGGTGGTACGTGAGCACTTCTTC. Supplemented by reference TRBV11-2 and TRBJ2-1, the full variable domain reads EAGVAQSPRYKIIEKRQSVAFWCNPISGHATLYWYQQILGQGPKLLIQFQNNGVVDDSQLPKDRFSAERLKGVDSTLKIQPAKLEDSAVYLCAGSLVVREHFFGPGTRLTVL.

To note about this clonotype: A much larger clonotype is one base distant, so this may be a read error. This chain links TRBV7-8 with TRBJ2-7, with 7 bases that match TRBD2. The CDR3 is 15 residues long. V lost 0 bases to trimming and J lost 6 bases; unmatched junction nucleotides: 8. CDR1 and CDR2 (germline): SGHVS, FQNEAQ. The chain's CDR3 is CASSLAGGLNCEQYF. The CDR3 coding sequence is TGTGCCAGCAGCTTAGCGGGGGGACTAAACTGCGAGCAGTACTTC. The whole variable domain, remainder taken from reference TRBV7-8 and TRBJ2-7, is GAGVSQSPRYKVAKRGQDVALRCDPISGHVSLFWYQQALGQGPEFLTYFQNEAQLDKSGLPSDRFFAERPEGSVSTLKIQRTQQEDSAVYLCASSLAGGLNCEQYFGPGTRLTVT.

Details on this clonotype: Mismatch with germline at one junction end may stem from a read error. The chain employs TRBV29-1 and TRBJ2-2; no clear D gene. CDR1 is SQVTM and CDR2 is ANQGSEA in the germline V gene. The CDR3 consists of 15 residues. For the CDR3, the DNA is TGCAGGGTTGAAGACGCCGCAGGAGCCCCCGTGGAGCTGTTTTTT. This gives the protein CRVEDAAGAPVELFF.

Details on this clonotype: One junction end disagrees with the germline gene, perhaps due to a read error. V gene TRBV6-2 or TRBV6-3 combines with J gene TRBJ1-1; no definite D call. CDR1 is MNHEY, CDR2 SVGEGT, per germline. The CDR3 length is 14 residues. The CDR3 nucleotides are TGTGCCAACAGTTACTCCGCCTGGTACACTGAAGCTCTCTTT. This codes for CANSYSAWYTEALF.

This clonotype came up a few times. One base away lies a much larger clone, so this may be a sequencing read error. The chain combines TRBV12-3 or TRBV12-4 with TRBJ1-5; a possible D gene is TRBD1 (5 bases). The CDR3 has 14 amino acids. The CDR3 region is CASSLAQGNRPQHF. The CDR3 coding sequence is TGTGCCAGCAGTTTAGCGCAGGGCAATCGGCCCCAGCATTTT.

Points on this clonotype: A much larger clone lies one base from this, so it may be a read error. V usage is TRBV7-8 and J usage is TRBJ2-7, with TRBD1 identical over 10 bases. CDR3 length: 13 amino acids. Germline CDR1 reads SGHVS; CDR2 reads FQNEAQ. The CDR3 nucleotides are TGTGACAGCAGCAGGGACAGGGGTGTCGAGCAGTACTTC. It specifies CDSSRDRGVEQYF.

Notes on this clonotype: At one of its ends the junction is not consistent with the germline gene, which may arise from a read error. The DNA for the CDR3 is TGTGCCAGTAGCCAAGACTTCCGCGCTAGCTCCTACGAGCAGTACTTC. Translating it yields CASSQDFRASSYEQYF. The chain has TRBV4-2 and TRBJ2-7; no reliable D call. CDR1 is LGHNA and CDR2 is YNFKEQ in the germline V gene. The CDR3 contains 16 residues.

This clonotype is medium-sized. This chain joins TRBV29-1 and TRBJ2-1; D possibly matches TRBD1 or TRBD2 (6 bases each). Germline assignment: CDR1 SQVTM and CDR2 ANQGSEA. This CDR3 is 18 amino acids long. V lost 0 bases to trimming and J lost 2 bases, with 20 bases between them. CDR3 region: CSVEDISGALLPYNEQFF. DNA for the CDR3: TGCAGCGTTGAAGATATCTCGGGGGCTCTCCTACCCTACAATGAGCAGTTCTTC.

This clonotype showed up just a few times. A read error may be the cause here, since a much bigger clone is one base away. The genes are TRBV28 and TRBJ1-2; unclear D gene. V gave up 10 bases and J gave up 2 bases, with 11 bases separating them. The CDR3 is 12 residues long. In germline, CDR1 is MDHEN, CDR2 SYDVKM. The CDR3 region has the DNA TGTGCCAACGCGGATAGCAACTATGGCTACACCTTC. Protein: CANADSNYGYTF.

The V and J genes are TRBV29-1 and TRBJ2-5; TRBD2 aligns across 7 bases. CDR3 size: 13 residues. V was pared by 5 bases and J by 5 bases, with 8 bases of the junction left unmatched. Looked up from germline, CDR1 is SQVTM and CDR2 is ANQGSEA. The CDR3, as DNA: TGCAGCGTTAGTGGGAGGGCAACCGAGACCCAGTACTTC. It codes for CSVSGRATETQYF.

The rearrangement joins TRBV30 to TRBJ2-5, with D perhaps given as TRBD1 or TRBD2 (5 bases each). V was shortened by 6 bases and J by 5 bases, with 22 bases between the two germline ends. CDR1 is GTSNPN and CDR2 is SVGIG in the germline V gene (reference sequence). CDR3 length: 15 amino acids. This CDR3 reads CACPALGEPGETQYF. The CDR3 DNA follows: TGTGCCTGCCCAGCCTTGGGGGAACCTGGGGAGACCCAGTACTTC.

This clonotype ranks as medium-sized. The CDR3 DNA reads as TGTGCCAGCAGTTTACAGGGAAACACCATATATTTT. Amino acid sequence: CASSLQGNTIYF. V is TRBV12-3 or TRBV12-4 and J is TRBJ1-3; D is unresolved. V lost 2 bases, J lost 4 bases, and 3 bases lay in between. The CDR3 loop spans 12 amino acids.

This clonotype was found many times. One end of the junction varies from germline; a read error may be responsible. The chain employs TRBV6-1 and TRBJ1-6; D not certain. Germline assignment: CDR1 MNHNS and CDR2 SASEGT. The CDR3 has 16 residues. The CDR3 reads CASSEMVTSYNSPLRF. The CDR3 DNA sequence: TGTGCCAGCAGTGAAATGGTCACCTCCTATAATTCACCCCTCCGCTTT.

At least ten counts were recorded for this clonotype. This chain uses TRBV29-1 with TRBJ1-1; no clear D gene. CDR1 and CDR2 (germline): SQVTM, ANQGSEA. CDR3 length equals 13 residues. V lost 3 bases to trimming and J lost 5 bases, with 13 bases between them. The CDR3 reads CSVESTFKTEAFF. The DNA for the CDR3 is TGCAGCGTTGAGTCGACATTCAAGACTGAAGCTTTCTTT.

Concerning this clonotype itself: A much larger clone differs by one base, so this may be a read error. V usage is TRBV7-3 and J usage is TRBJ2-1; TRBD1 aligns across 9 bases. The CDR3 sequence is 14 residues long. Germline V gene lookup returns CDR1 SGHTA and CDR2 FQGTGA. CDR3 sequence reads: CASSLGQGWHEKFF. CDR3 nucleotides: TGTGCCAGCAGCCTGGGACAGGGATGGCATGAGAAGTTCTTC. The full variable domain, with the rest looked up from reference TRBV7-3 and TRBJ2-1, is GAGVSQTPSNKVTEKGKYVELRCDPISGHTALYWYRQSLGQGPEFLIYFQGTGAADDSGLPNDRFFAVRPEGSVSTLKIQRTERGDSAVYLCASSLGQGWHEKFFGPGTRLTVL.

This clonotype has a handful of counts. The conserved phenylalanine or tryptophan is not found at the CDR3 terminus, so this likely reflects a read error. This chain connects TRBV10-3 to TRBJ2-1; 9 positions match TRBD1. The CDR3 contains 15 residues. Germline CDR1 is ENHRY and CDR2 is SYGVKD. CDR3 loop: CAIRSGQGTYDEQFL. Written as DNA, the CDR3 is TGTGCCATCAGATCAGGACAGGGGACCTACGATGAGCAGTTCCTC.

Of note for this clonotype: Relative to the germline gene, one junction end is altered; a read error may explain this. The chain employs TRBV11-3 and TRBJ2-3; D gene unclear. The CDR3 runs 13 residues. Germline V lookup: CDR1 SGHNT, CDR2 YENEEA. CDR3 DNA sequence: TGTGCCAGTAGCCTAGATCTAGTAGATATGCAGTATTTT. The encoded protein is CASSLDLVDMQYF. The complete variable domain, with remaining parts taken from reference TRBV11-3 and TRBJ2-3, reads EAGVVQSPRYKIIEKKQPVAFWCNPISGHNTLYWYLQNLGQGPELLIRYENEEAVDDSQLPKDRFSAERLKGVDSTLKIQPAELGDSAVYLCASSLDLVDMQYFGPGTRLTVL.

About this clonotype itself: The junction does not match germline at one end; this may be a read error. CDR3 protein: CVSSGAGPGYEQYF. The CDR3 DNA reads as TGCGTCAGCAGTGGGGCTGGCCCAGGTTACGAACAGTACTTC. This chain joins TRBV10-1 and TRBJ2-7; a weak D match, TRBD1 (5 bases). The CDR3 has 14 residues. CDR1 WNHNN and CDR2 SYGVQD come from the germline V gene (reference sequence).

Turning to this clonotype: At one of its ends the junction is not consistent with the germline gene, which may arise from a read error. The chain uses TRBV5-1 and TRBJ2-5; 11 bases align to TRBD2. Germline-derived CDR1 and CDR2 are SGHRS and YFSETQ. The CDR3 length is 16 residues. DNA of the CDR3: TGCGCCAGCAGCCCCCTAGCGGGAGGATCACAAGATACCCAGTACTTT. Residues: CASSPLAGGSQDTQYF.

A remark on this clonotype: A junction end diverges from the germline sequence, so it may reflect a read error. The CDR3 loop reads CVSSFTTGELVF. The CDR3 nucleotides are TGCGTCAGCAGCTTCACTACCGGGGAGCTGGTTTTT. The chain uses TRBV5-1 and TRBJ2-2; a possible D gene is TRBD2 (5 bases). From germline, CDR1 is SGHRS and CDR2 YFSETQ. CDR3 length equals 12 residues.

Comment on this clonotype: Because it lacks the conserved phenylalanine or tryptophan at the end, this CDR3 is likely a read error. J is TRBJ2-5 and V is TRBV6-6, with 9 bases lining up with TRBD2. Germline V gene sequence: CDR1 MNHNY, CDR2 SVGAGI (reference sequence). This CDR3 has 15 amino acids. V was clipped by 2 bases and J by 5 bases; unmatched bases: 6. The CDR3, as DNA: TGTGCCAGCAGTTACGGGACTAGCTTTGGGGAGACCCAGTACTAT. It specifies CASSYGTSFGETQYY.